This T cell receptor (beta chain) came from a study of blood T cell repertoires in COVID-19. About the study: The origin of the acute and convalescent COVID-19 samples was the United States, Italy and Spain. T cells, B-cell-depleted T cells, or PBMCs provided the cDNA or gDNA that served as material.

Germline V lookup: CDR1 SNHLY, CDR2 FYNNEI. This CDR3 has 13 amino acids. J was trimmed by 6 bases and V by 6 bases; bases with no gene match: 6. Original methodology: Estimates of nucleated cell counts were drawn from the amplification of reference gene primers. Sequenced by immunoSEQ multiplex PCR; TCRdb stores in-frame clones only, minus some. V, J and clone size are taken as reported in that table, and D and trimming were inferred from the DNA itself. The sample holds roughly 150,000 clones, more than 70% seen once. This clone was counted once. The genes are TRBV2 and TRBJ1-2; 8 bases map to TRBD1. Sequenced sample: peripheral blood. The TCR comes from an elderly woman with active or convalescent COVID-19. CDR3 bases: TGTGCCAGCAGCCAACAGGGGGTGAATGGCTACACCTTC. The encoded protein is CASSQQGVNGYTF. The full variable domain, completed using reference TRBV2 and TRBJ1-2, is EPEVTQTPSHQVTQMGQEVILRCVPISNHLYFYWYRQILGQKVEFLVSFYNNEISEKSEIFDDQFSVERPDGSNFTLKIRSTKLEDSAMYFCASSQQGVNGYTFGSGTRLTVV.